The 3 T cell receptor beta chains reported below all come from one sample, sequenced in a study of T cells in localized non-small cell lung cancer. Here immunoSEQ multiplex PCR was the method, and the copy in TCRdb shows in-frame clones only, minus some. The sample lists about 11,000 clones; about 83% were seen once. The sample here was peripheral blood, taken before any cancer treatment. The receptors stem from a male donor aged 60 or over with stage I lung adenocarcinoma.

The chain employs TRBV30 and TRBJ1-4, with D unclear. V lost 5 bases and J 2 bases, leaving 3 bases between the germline ends. The CDR3 runs 11 residues. The germline V gene encodes CDR1 GTSNPN and CDR2 SVGIG (reference sequence). CDR3 nucleotides: TGTGCCTGGCAGACTAATGAAAAACTGTTTTTT. Translating gives CAWQTNEKLFF.

This clone has a single count. This chain joins TRBV5-6 and TRBJ2-5, with D perhaps TRBD1 (6 bases). Germline V gene data show CDR1 as SGHDT and CDR2 as YYEEEE. This CDR3 region has 14 residues. V was cut by 0 bases and J by 1 base, with 7 bases left in between. The CDR3 reads CASSLEDSQETQYF. The CDR3 nucleotides read TGTGCCAGCAGCTTGGAGGACAGCCAAGAGACCCAGTACTTC. Together with reference TRBV5-6 and TRBJ2-5, the CDR3 gives the full variable domain: DAGVTQSPTHLIKTRGQQVTLRCSPKSGHDTVSWYQQALGQGPQFIFQYYEEEERQRGNFPDRFSGHQFPNYSSELNVNALLLGDSALYLCASSLEDSQETQYFGPGTRLLVL.

This clone was recorded a few times. The V call is TRBV6-5, the J call TRBJ1-1, with a weak D call TRBD1 (6 bases). The V end lost 6 bases, the J end lost 1 base, and 9 bases lay between the germline ends. CDR1 and CDR2 (germline): MNHEY, SVGAGI. CDR3 length equals 13 residues. The CDR3 here is CASSHRENTEAFF. The DNA of the CDR3 is TGTGCCAGCAGCCACAGGGAGAACACTGAAGCTTTCTTT.